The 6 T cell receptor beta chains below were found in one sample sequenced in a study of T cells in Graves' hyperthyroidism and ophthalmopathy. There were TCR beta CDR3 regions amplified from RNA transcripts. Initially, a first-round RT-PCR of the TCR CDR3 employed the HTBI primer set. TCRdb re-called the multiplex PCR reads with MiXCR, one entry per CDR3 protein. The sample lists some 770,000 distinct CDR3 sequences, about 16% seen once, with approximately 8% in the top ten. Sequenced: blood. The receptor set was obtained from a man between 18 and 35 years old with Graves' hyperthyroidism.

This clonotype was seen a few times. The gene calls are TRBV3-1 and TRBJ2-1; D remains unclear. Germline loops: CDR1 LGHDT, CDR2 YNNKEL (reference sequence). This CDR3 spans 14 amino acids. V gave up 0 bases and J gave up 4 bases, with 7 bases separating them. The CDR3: CASSQENGYNEQFF. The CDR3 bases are TGTGCCAGCAGCCAAGAGAACGGGTACAATGAGCAGTTCTTC.

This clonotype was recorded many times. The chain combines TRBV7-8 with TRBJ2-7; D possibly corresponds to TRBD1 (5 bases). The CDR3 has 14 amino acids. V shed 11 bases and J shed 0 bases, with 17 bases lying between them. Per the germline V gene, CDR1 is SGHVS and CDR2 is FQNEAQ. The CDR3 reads CASRGGRISYEQYF. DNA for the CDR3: TGTGCCTCTAGGGGCGGAAGAATCTCCTACGAGCAGTACTTC.

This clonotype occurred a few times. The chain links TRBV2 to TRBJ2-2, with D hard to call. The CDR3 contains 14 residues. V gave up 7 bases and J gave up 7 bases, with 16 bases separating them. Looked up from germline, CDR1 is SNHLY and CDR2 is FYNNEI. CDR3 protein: CASNGFLLGGELFF. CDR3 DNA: TGTGCCAGCAACGGGTTCCTTCTGGGCGGGGAGCTGTTTTTT.

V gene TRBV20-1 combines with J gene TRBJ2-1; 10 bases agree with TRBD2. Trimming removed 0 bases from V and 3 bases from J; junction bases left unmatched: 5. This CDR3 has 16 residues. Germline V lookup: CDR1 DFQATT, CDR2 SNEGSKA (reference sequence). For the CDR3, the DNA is TGCAGTGCTAGAGATATAGCGGGAGGCCTCTACAATGAGCAGTTCTTC. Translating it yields CSARDIAGGLYNEQFF.

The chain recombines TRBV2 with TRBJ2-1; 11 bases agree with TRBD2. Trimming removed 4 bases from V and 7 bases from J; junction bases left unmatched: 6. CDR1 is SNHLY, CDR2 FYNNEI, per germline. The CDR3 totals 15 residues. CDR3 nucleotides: TGTGCCAGCAGTGGCCTAGCGGGGGGCCGAAATGAGCAGTTCTTC. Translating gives CASSGLAGGRNEQFF.

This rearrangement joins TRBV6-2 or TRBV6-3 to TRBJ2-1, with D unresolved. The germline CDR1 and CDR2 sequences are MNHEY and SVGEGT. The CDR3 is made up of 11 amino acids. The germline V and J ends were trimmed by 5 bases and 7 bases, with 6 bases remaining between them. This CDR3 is CASSQINEQFF. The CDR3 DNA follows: TGTGCCAGCAGTCAAATAAATGAGCAGTTCTTC.